This TCR beta chain was obtained from a study of T cells in Graves' hyperthyroidism and ophthalmopathy. Study-wide results and limits: Most clonotypes expanded in the thyroid (above 0.001) were also present in blood. The model made its ophthalmopathy prediction, and onset followed a median around 6.9 months later.

The V gene lost 3 bases and the J gene lost 13 bases, with 18 bases spanning the gap. Germline V gives CDR1 SEHNR, CDR2 FQNEAQ (reference sequence). The CDR3 has 13 residues. In the case of this clonotype: Its antigen is undetermined.

Regions amplified from RNA transcripts were the TCR beta CDR3 regions. The HTBI primer set was used in a first-round RT-PCR of the TCR CDR3. In TCRdb, the multiplex PCR reads were re-called with MiXCR into one record per CDR3 protein. Found here are approximately 700,000 distinct CDR3 sequences, 40% to 55% of them singletons; the top ten hold under 8%. Reasons for excluding patients were uncontrolled infection, other autoimmune disease, pregnancy or lactation. Each diagnosis was grounded in clinical symptoms, serum thyroxine and TRAb, thyroid ultrasound, and orbital computed tomography. Material for sequencing was peripheral blood or thyroid tissue (not recorded which). V gene TRBV7-9 combines with J gene TRBJ1-2; no clear D. The sequence came from an adult man with Graves' disease, either hyperthyroidism or ophthalmopathy (not recorded which). CDR3 amino acids: CASSFSSPGQRTF. The CDR3 region has the DNA TGTGCCAGCAGCTTTAGCTCTCCGGGCCAACGCACCTTC.